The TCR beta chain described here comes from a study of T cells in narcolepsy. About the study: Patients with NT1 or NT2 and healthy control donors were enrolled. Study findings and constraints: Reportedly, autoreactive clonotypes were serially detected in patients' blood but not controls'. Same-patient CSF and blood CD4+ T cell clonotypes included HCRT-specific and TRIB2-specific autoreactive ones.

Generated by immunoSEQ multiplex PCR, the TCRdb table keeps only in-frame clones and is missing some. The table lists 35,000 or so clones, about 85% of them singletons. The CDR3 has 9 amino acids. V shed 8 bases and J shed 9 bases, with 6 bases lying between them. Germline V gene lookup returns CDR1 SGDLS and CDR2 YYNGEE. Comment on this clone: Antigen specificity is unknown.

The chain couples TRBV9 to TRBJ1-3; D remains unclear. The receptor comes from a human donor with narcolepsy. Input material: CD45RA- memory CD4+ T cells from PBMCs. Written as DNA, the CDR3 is TGTGCCAGAGTCACCACCATATATTTT. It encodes CARVTTIYF.